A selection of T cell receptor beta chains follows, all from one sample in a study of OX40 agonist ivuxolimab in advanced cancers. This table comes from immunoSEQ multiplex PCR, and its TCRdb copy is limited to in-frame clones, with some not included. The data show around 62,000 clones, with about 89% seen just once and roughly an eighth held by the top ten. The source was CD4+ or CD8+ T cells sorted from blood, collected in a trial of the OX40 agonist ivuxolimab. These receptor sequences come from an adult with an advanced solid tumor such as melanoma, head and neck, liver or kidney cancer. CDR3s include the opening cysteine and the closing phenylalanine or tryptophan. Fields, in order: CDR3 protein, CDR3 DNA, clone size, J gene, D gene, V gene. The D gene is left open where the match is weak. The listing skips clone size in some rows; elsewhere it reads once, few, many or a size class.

CDR3 protein: CASKGLADYEQYF
CDR3 DNA: TGTGCCAGCAAAGGACTAGCGGACTACGAGCAGTACTTC
clone size: -
J gene: TRBJ2-7
D gene: TRBD2
V gene: TRBV25-1

CDR3 protein: CASSGLQGQSGYTF
CDR3 DNA: TGTGCCAGCAGTGGCTTACAGGGCCAGAGTGGCTACACCTTC
clone size: -
J gene: TRBJ1-2
D gene: -
V gene: TRBV2

CDR3 protein: CASSLGQITEAFF
CDR3 DNA: TGTGCCAGCAGCTTAGGGCAGATCACTGAAGCTTTCTTT
clone size: -
J gene: TRBJ1-1
D gene: -
V gene: TRBV7-8

CDR3 protein: CASSLRTSSYNEQFF
CDR3 DNA: TGTGCCAGCAGCTTAAGGACTAGCTCCTACAATGAGCAGTTCTTC
clone size: -
J gene: TRBJ2-1
D gene: TRBD2
V gene: TRBV7-8

CDR3 protein: CASSGGLGTDTQYF
CDR3 DNA: TGTGCCAGCAGCGGCGGTTTGGGCACAGATACGCAGTATTTT
clone size: -
J gene: TRBJ2-3
D gene: -
V gene: TRBV9

CDR3 protein: CASSSGTPGDQPQHF
CDR3 DNA: TGTGCCAGCAGCTCGGGCACTCCGGGGGATCAGCCCCAGCATTTT
clone size: -
J gene: TRBJ1-5
D gene: -
V gene: TRBV7-9

CDR3 protein: CASSPVLNTEAFF
CDR3 DNA: TGTGCCAGCAGCCCAGTCTTAAACACTGAAGCTTTCTTT
clone size: -
J gene: TRBJ1-1
D gene: -
V gene: TRBV7-9

CDR3 protein: CASSSSLAGGPYNEQFF
CDR3 DNA: TGTGCCAGCAGTTCATCCTTAGCGGGAGGCCCTTACAATGAGCAGTTCTTC
clone size: -
J gene: TRBJ2-1
D gene: TRBD2
V gene: TRBV27

CDR3 protein: CASSFGGGPTLAQYF
CDR3 DNA: TGTGCCAGCAGCTTTGGGGGAGGGCCGACGTTGGCGCAGTATTTT
clone size: -
J gene: TRBJ2-3
D gene: TRBD2
V gene: TRBV11-2

CDR3 protein: CASSLRTVGYGKYF
CDR3 DNA: TGTGCCAGCAGTCTCCGGACAGTGGGGTACGGGAAGTACTTC
clone size: -
J gene: TRBJ2-7
D gene: -
V gene: TRBV28

CDR3 protein: CASVRGGNEQFF
CDR3 DNA: TGTGCCAGCGTTAGGGGAGGTAATGAGCAGTTCTTC
clone size: -
J gene: TRBJ2-1
D gene: -
V gene: TRBV2

CDR3 protein: CASSLGLAYTGELFF
CDR3 DNA: TGTGCCAGCAGCTTGGGACTAGCGTACACCGGGGAGCTGTTTTTT
clone size: -
J gene: TRBJ2-2
D gene: TRBD2
V gene: TRBV7-9

CDR3 protein: CASSVAGAGGEQFF
CDR3 DNA: TGTGCCAGCAGCGTAGCGGGTGCGGGAGGTGAGCAGTTCTTC
clone size: -
J gene: TRBJ2-1
D gene: TRBD2
V gene: TRBV9

CDR3 protein: CASSVSRTNEKLFF
CDR3 DNA: TGTGCCAGCAGTGTTAGCAGAACTAATGAAAAACTGTTTTTT
clone size: -
J gene: TRBJ1-4
D gene: -
V gene: TRBV6-1

CDR3 protein: CASTLAGGLQDEQFF
CDR3 DNA: TGTGCCAGCACCCTAGCGGGAGGCCTCCAGGATGAGCAGTTCTTC
clone size: -
J gene: TRBJ2-1
D gene: TRBD2
V gene: TRBV7-2

CDR3 protein: CASSSGTAPWNEQFF
CDR3 DNA: TGTGCCAGCAGCTCCGGGACTGCACCGTGGAATGAGCAGTTCTTC
clone size: -
J gene: TRBJ2-1
D gene: -
V gene: TRBV28

CDR3 protein: CASTLPTGEANYGYTF
CDR3 DNA: TGTGCCAGCACCCTGCCCACAGGGGAAGCTAACTATGGCTACACCTTC
clone size: -
J gene: TRBJ1-2
D gene: TRBD1
V gene: TRBV28

CDR3 protein: CASSVGGPEETQYF
CDR3 DNA: TGTGCCAGCAGCGTTGGGGGACCCGAGGAGACCCAGTACTTC
clone size: -
J gene: TRBJ2-5
D gene: -
V gene: TRBV9

CDR3 protein: CASRSWLPSSSYNEQFF
CDR3 DNA: TGCGCCAGCCGGTCATGGCTACCCTCCAGCTCCTACAATGAGCAGTTCTTC
clone size: -
J gene: TRBJ2-1
D gene: -
V gene: TRBV5-1

CDR3 protein: CASSVASGQFF
CDR3 DNA: TGTGCCAGCAGCGTCGCTAGCGGGCAGTTCTTC
clone size: -
J gene: TRBJ2-1
D gene: TRBD2
V gene: TRBV7-8

CDR3 protein: CASSLYRYDSYNEQFF
CDR3 DNA: TGCGCCAGCAGCTTATACAGGTACGATTCCTACAATGAGCAGTTCTTC
clone size: -
J gene: TRBJ2-1
D gene: -
V gene: TRBV4-1

CDR3 protein: CASSLAQEAFF
CDR3 DNA: TGTGCCAGCAGCTTAGCCCAAGAAGCTTTCTTT
clone size: once
J gene: TRBJ1-1
D gene: -
V gene: TRBV11-2

CDR3 protein: CASSDPSGGGMNTEAFF
CDR3 DNA: TGTGCCAGCAGTGATCCTAGCGGGGGAGGAATGAACACTGAAGCTTTCTTT
clone size: -
J gene: TRBJ1-1
D gene: -
V gene: TRBV2

CDR3 protein: CASSMGVRGRSDTEAFF
CDR3 DNA: TGTGCCAGTAGTATGGGCGTCAGGGGGCGTTCCGACACTGAAGCTTTCTTT
clone size: -
J gene: TRBJ1-1
D gene: TRBD1
V gene: TRBV19

CDR3 protein: CASSASGRPPDTQYF
CDR3 DNA: TGTGCCAGCAGTGCTAGCGGGAGGCCGCCAGATACGCAGTATTTT
clone size: -
J gene: TRBJ2-3
D gene: TRBD2
V gene: TRBV27

CDR3 protein: CASSLNTQYF
CDR3 DNA: TGTGCCAGCTCCCTAAATACGCAGTATTTT
clone size: -
J gene: TRBJ2-3
D gene: -
V gene: TRBV7-9

CDR3 protein: CASSVSGRLTNEQFF
CDR3 DNA: TGTGCCAGCAGCGTCAGCGGGAGACTCACCAATGAGCAGTTCTTC
clone size: -
J gene: TRBJ2-1
D gene: TRBD2
V gene: TRBV9

CDR3 protein: CASSSQTSPPYNEQFF
CDR3 DNA: TGTGCCAGCAGCTCGCAGACTAGCCCACCGTACAATGAGCAGTTCTTC
clone size: -
J gene: TRBJ2-1
D gene: TRBD2
V gene: TRBV7-9